This entry lists 20 T cell receptor beta chains sequenced from one sample in a study of human T cells and chemical hapten exposure. Specified time point: patch test 1, 2 weeks after DPC sensitization. Treatment in this sample: therapeutic diphenylcyclopropenone sensitization with weekly scalp DPC. TCRdb reprocessed the RACE reads with MiXCR, giving one entry per CDR3 protein. The table has 370,000 or so distinct CDR3 sequences, roughly 4.8% seen once. The sequences come from whole blood, collected in connection with sensitization to the hapten diphenylcyclopropenone (DPC). The receptors shown here come from a woman in her forties or fifties with alopecia areata. Some clones in this sample may be carry-over from other donors' samples.

In this sample, this clonotype turned up a few times. Its ends do not fully match the called genes, so a read error is possible. The chain recombines TRBV11-2 with TRBJ2-1; maybe TRBD1 (6 bases). The CDR3 consists of 13 residues. CDR1 SGHAT and CDR2 FQNNGV come from the germline V gene. The CDR3 loop reads CASTLGQYNEQFF. The CDR3 coding sequence is TGTGCCAGCACCTTAGGACAGTACAATGAGCAGTTCTTC.

This clonotype was seen at least ten times. The rearrangement uses TRBV20-1 and TRBJ2-3; 11 nucleotides match TRBD2. The CDR3 is made up of 16 amino acids. Germline CDR1 reads DFQATT; CDR2 reads SNEGSKA (reference sequence). The J segment lost 2 bases and the V segment lost 6 bases, leaving 10 bases of the junction unmatched. CDR3 sequence: CSARGTSGFYTDTQYF. CDR3 nucleotide sequence: TGCAGTGCCCGCGGGACTAGCGGATTCTACACAGATACGCAGTATTTT.

This clonotype was picked up many times. The rearrangement links TRBV9 to TRBJ2-5; D ambiguous. The germline gives CDR1 SGDLS, CDR2 YYNGEE. The CDR3 is made up of 14 amino acids. V was trimmed by 4 bases and J by 0 bases, leaving 10 bases between them. The CDR3 nucleotides read TGTGCCAGCAGCTCCGGACGGTACCAAGAGACCCAGTACTTC. Amino acid sequence: CASSSGRYQETQYF.

Many counts were recorded for this clonotype. This chain uses TRBV10-2 with TRBJ1-2, with 8 bases matching TRBD1. The trim removed 5 bases at V and 8 bases at J, leaving 10 bases unmatched. Germline CDR1 is WSHSY and CDR2 is SAAADI. This CDR3 contains 14 residues. DNA of the CDR3: TGCGCCAGCAGTTCGACAGGGGCCCAAACCGGCTACACCTTC. This translates into CASSSTGAQTGYTF.

This chain connects TRBV5-6 to TRBJ1-1; no clear D. Trimming took 0 bases from V and 1 from J, leaving 10 bases between them. Germline V gives CDR1 SGHDT, CDR2 YYEEEE. The CDR3 length is 15 residues. The CDR3 loop reads CASSLVWGKNTEAFF. The CDR3 nucleotides are TGTGCCAGCAGCTTGGTGTGGGGAAAGAACACTGAAGCTTTCTTT.

This clonotype was seen ten or more times. The chain is built from TRBV4-3 and TRBJ2-1, with D unclear. This CDR3 spans 13 amino acids. With 0 bases removed from V and 8 bases from J, the gap between germline ends came to 8 bases. From germline, CDR1 is LGHNA and CDR2 YSLEER. Here the CDR3 DNA reads TGCGCCAGCAGCCAAGAGAAGGGTTATGAGCAGTTCTTC. This sequence encodes CASSQEKGYEQFF.

This clonotype was observed at least ten times. The chain joins TRBV2 to TRBJ2-3, with D hard to call. Trimming pared 1 base from V and 6 bases from J, leaving 2 bases between. The CDR3 length is 11 residues. Germline V lookup: CDR1 SNHLY, CDR2 FYNNEI. CDR3 DNA: TGTGCCAGCAGTGAAGTTGATACGCAGTATTTT. Translated, it gives CASSEVDTQYF.

The sample holds a few counts of this clonotype. The CDR3 DNA follows: TGCAGTGCTAGGGGGCTAGGGTACCACCCCTCCTACGAGCAGTACTTC. Its protein product is CSARGLGYHPSYEQYF. This chain joins TRBV20-1 and TRBJ2-7, with D tentatively TRBD1 (5 bases). V was clipped by 3 bases and J by 0 bases, with 18 bases between them. Germline-derived CDR1 and CDR2 are DFQATT and SNEGSKA (reference sequence). This CDR3 is 16 amino acids long.

This chain uses TRBV29-1 with TRBJ2-3; 8 bases are a match to TRBD2. The CDR3 consists of 17 residues. Germline V gives CDR1 SQVTM, CDR2 ANQGSEA. V was clipped by 1 base and J by 3 bases; unmatched bases: 12. DNA for the CDR3: TGCAGCGTTGAAGTACCCACCCCAGCGGGAGTGACAGATACGCAGTATTTT. Translated, it gives CSVEVPTPAGVTDTQYF.

This clonotype was recorded at least ten times. The chain uses TRBV5-1 and TRBJ2-5; D assignment may be TRBD1 or TRBD2 (5 bases each). The CDR3 covers 15 residues. Per germline, CDR1 SGHRS and CDR2 YFSETQ. The V gene lost 4 bases and the J gene lost 1 base, with 14 bases spanning the gap. The CDR3 bases are TGCGCCAGCAGCGCGTGGGACCAAACCCAAGAGACCCAGTACTTC. Its protein product is CASSAWDQTQETQYF.

In this sample, this clonotype turned up many times. V is TRBV11-3 and J is TRBJ2-1, with a weak D call TRBD1 (6 bases). The V gene lost 4 bases and the J gene lost 6 bases, with 16 bases spanning the gap. The CDR3 length is 15 residues. Germline values: CDR1 SGHNT, CDR2 YENEEA. DNA for the CDR3: TGTGCCAGCAGCTCCGGGGTTCAGGGGACCAATGAGCAGTTCTTC. It yields the protein CASSSGVQGTNEQFF. Full variable domain (outside the CDR3, taken from reference TRBV11-3 and TRBJ2-1): EAGVVQSPRYKIIEKKQPVAFWCNPISGHNTLYWYLQNLGQGPELLIRYENEEAVDDSQLPKDRFSAERLKGVDSTLKIQPAELGDSAVYLCASSSGVQGTNEQFFGPGTRLTVL.

This clonotype appeared many times. V usage is TRBV4-1 and J usage is TRBJ2-7; D is possibly TRBD1 (6 bases). Per the germline V gene, CDR1 is MGHRA and CDR2 is YSYEKL. V was cut by 2 bases and J by 4 bases, with 12 bases left in between. The CDR3 is 14 residues long. CDR3 in DNA: TGCGCCAGCAGCCAAATTGGACAGCAGTACGAGCAGTACTTC. This encodes CASSQIGQQYEQYF.

This clonotype has more than one count but fewer than ten. This chain joins TRBV15 and TRBJ1-3; 8 bases are shared with TRBD1. The CDR3 loop spans 16 amino acids. Germline V CDR1 and CDR2: LNHNV, YYDKDF (reference sequence). V lost 1 base, J lost 3 bases, and 5 bases stayed unmatched. This CDR3 is CATSRAGGVHGNTIYF. CDR3 sequence (DNA): TGTGCCACCAGCAGAGCAGGGGGCGTACATGGAAACACCATATATTTT.

This clonotype was seen a few times. In DNA, the CDR3 is TGTGCCTGGAGTGTACCGGGGGGGCAGCGCACTGAAGCTTTCTTT. Translated: CAWSVPGGQRTEAFF. The chain has TRBV30 and TRBJ1-1; possible D gene TRBD1, 6 bases. The CDR3 runs 15 residues. Germline V CDR1 and CDR2: GTSNPN, SVGIG (reference sequence). Trimming shortened V by 0 bases and J by 4 bases, and 15 bases separated the two germline ends.

The chain has TRBV7-7 and TRBJ2-5, with D possibly matching TRBD2 (5 bases). Germline CDR1 reads SSHAT; CDR2 reads FNYEAQ (reference sequence). This CDR3 contains 14 residues. V gave up 3 bases and J gave up 1 base, with 9 bases separating them. CDR3 sequence (DNA): TGTGCCAGCAGCTTTGACTACCTCCAAGAGACCCAGTACTTC. Translated, it gives CASSFDYLQETQYF.

This clonotype turned up a few times. The CDR3 spells CAISEWGSDYNEQFF. The CDR3 DNA reads TGTGCCATCAGTGAGTGGGGCTCCGACTACAATGAGCAGTTCTTC. This chain links TRBV10-3 with TRBJ2-1; D may be TRBD1 (5 bases). Trimming took 1 base from V and 3 from J, leaving 10 bases between them. The CDR3 contains 15 residues. Germline CDR1 reads ENHRY; CDR2 reads SYGVKD.

This clonotype was found a few times. The chain links TRBV2 to TRBJ2-3; D is unclear. The CDR3 contains 13 residues. Per germline, CDR1 SNHLY and CDR2 FYNNEI. V lost 6 bases and J 1 base, leaving 8 bases between the germline ends. The CDR3 nucleotides read TGTGCCAGCAGAGGATACGGCACAGATACGCAGTATTTT. Translation gives CASRGYGTDTQYF.

This clonotype was seen at least ten times. The genes are TRBV6-5 and TRBJ2-7; TRBD1 matches 7 bases. After removal of 2 bases from V and 4 bases from J, the junction contained 5 bases not matched to a gene. Germline CDR1 reads MNHEY; CDR2 reads SVGAGI. This CDR3 is built from 14 residues. This chain's CDR3 is CASSYGDSPYEQYF. CDR3 coding DNA: TGTGCCAGCAGTTACGGGGACAGCCCGTACGAGCAGTACTTC.

This clonotype was picked up a small number of times. This sequence joins TRBV25-1 and TRBJ1-2; possible D gene TRBD1, 5 bases. V lost 3 bases and J 7 bases, leaving 21 bases between the germline ends. Germline-derived CDR1 and CDR2 are MGHDK and SYGVNS. There are 16 residues in the CDR3. The CDR3 DNA reads as TGTGCCAGCAGTGAGTATGGGACCGCCGAACTCCGTGGCTACACCTTC. It codes for CASSEYGTAELRGYTF.

In its sample, this clonotype was seen many times. The chain couples TRBV15 to TRBJ1-5; D possibly corresponds to TRBD1 (5 bases). CDR3 length: 16 amino acids. Trimming left V 1 base short and J 3 bases short, with 13 bases between. CDR1 LNHNV and CDR2 YYDKDF come from the germline V gene (reference sequence). CDR3 sequence: CATSRATGRVNQPQHF. In DNA, the CDR3 is TGTGCCACCAGCAGAGCCACGGGCAGGGTCAATCAGCCCCAGCATTTT.